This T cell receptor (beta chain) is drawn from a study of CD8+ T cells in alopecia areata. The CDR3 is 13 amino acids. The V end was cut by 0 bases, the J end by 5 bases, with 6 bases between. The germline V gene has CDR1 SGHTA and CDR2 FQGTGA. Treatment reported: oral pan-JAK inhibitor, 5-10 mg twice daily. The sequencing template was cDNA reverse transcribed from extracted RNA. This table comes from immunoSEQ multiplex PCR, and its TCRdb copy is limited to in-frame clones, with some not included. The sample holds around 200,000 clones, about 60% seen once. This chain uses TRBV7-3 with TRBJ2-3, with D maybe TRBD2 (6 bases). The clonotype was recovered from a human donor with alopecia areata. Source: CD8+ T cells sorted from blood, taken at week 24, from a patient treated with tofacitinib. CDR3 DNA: TGTGCCAGCAGCTTAACTAGCGGAGATACGCAGTATTTT. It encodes CASSLTSGDTQYF.